The 14 T cell receptor beta chains given below trace back to one sample, sequenced in a study of T cells in Graves' hyperthyroidism and ophthalmopathy. Amplification of TCR beta CDR3 regions used RNA as the template. A set of HTBI primers served as the primers for a first-round RT-PCR of the TCR CDR3. Using its own MiXCR run on the multiplex PCR reads, TCRdb lists one record per CDR3 protein. The repertoire holds roughly 500,000 distinct CDR3 sequences, with around 42% as singletons. The specimen was peripheral blood or thyroid tissue (not recorded which). The receptors here all came from an adult woman with Graves' disease, either hyperthyroidism or ophthalmopathy (not recorded which).

This sequence joins TRBV30 and TRBJ1-5, with a weak D call TRBD1 (6 bases). Germline assignment: CDR1 GTSNPN and CDR2 SVGIG (reference sequence). There are 14 residues in the CDR3. V lost 3 bases to trimming and J lost 1 base, with 10 bases between them. The CDR3 nucleotides read TGTGCCTGGAGGCCAGGGGCCAGCAATCAGCCCCAGCATTTT. This encodes CAWRPGASNQPQHF.

V usage is TRBV7-2 and J usage is TRBJ1-4; 7 bases are a match to TRBD1. Germline V gene sequence: CDR1 SGHTA, CDR2 FQGNSA. V trimming: 1 base; J trimming: 7 bases; junction bases outside the gene matches: 6. The CDR3 runs to 15 residues. In nucleotides, the CDR3 is TGTGCCAGCAGCTTAGTGGGACAGAGTAGTGAAAAACTGTTTTTT. The encoded protein is CASSLVGQSSEKLFF.

The chain links TRBV29-1 to TRBJ2-7, with unresolved D. Germline assignment: CDR1 SQVTM and CDR2 ANQGSEA. The CDR3 extends over 13 amino acids. V lost 7 bases to trimming and J lost 5 bases, with 18 bases between them. This CDR3 reads CSAKAPTSDEQYF. The CDR3 DNA follows: TGCAGCGCCAAGGCCCCTACGTCGGACGAGCAGTACTTC.

This clonotype was seen at least ten times. The CDR3 coding sequence is TGTGCCAGCAGCTTAGCAGCTAGCGGGAGGGGCTACGAGCAGTACTTC. This codes for CASSLAASGRGYEQYF. The chain joins TRBV7-2 to TRBJ2-7, with 12 bases lining up with TRBD2. The CDR3 is 16 residues long. The germline CDR1 and CDR2 sequences are SGHTA and FQGNSA. After removal of 0 bases from V and 3 bases from J, the junction contained 3 bases not matched to a gene.

To note about this clonotype: This may be a read error, as it is one base from a much larger clone. The V call is TRBV9, the J call TRBJ2-2; 9 positions agree with TRBD2. Germline V gene data show CDR1 as SGDLS and CDR2 as YYNGEE. With 1 base clipped from V and 0 bases from J, the junction kept 7 bases outside the gene matches. This CDR3 region has 18 residues. CDR3 loop: CASSVSLSGGANTGELFF. CDR3 nucleotide sequence: TGTGCCAGCAGCGTATCCCTTAGCGGGGGCGCGAACACCGGGGAGCTGTTTTTT.

This clonotype was recorded at least ten times. This chain links TRBV20-1 with TRBJ2-7; 10 bases agree with TRBD2. Germline CDR1 reads DFQATT; CDR2 reads SNEGSKA (reference sequence). This CDR3 has 14 amino acids. V lost 6 bases, J lost 7 bases, and 12 bases stayed unmatched. CDR3 bases: TGCAGTGCAAAGCCCCTAGCGGGAGTTAGGGAGCAGTACTTC. Protein: CSAKPLAGVREQYF.

Comment on this clonotype: A junction boundary mismatches the germline segment, possibly from a read error. V and J are TRBV20-1 and TRBJ2-5; 8 bases are shared with TRBD2. CDR3 length equals 15 residues. Germline V gene data show CDR1 as DFQATT and CDR2 as SNEGSKA (reference sequence). Written as DNA, the CDR3 is TGCAGTGCCAGAGGGACTAGAGGGGTCCCAGAGACCCAGTACTTC. Protein product: CSARGTRGVPETQYF.

The rearrangement joins TRBV10-3 to TRBJ1-3, with TRBD1 matching over 7 bases. The CDR3 covers 15 residues. The germline V gene encodes CDR1 ENHRY and CDR2 SYGVKD. The V and J ends lost 7 bases and 2 bases, in that order; junction bases with no gene match: 8. The CDR3, as DNA: TGTGCCATCATAGCCTCGCAGGGGGCTGGAAACACCATATATTTT. Protein: CAIIASQGAGNTIYF.

The chain carries TRBV2 and TRBJ2-6; no firm D call. Germline-derived CDR1 and CDR2 are SNHLY and FYNNEI. CDR3 size: 15 residues. The V end lost 4 bases, the J end lost 0 bases, and 7 bases lay between the germline ends. CDR3 sequence (DNA): TGTGCCAGCAGTGTAGGCCCCTCTGGGGCCAACGTCCTGACTTTC. Translation gives CASSVGPSGANVLTF. The full variable domain, its missing parts supplied by reference TRBV2 and TRBJ2-6, is EPEVTQTPSHQVTQMGQEVILRCVPISNHLYFYWYRQILGQKVEFLVSFYNNEISEKSEIFDDQFSVERPDGSNFTLKIRSTKLEDSAMYFCASSVGPSGANVLTFGAGSRLTVL.

This clonotype was seen ten or more times. The chain couples TRBV20-1 to TRBJ2-7, with 7 bases identical to TRBD1. CDR3 length: 16 residues. J was trimmed by 1 base and V by 3 bases; bases with no gene match: 12. Per germline, CDR1 DFQATT and CDR2 SNEGSKA (reference sequence). The CDR3 DNA is TGCAGTGCTAGTTTATACCGGGACAGACCTTCCTACGAGCAGTACTTC. Translation gives CSASLYRDRPSYEQYF.

This clonotype was recorded at least ten times. The chain recombines TRBV7-6 with TRBJ2-5; D is unclear. Germline loops: CDR1 SGHVS, CDR2 FNYEAQ. The CDR3 is 13 amino acids. V lost 2 bases, J lost 4 bases, and 8 bases lay in between. In DNA, the CDR3 is TGTGCCAGCAGCTTATGGCCCCGAGAGACCCAGTACTTC. As protein: CASSLWPRETQYF.

The table lists this clonotype with a few counts. The rearrangement links TRBV7-2 to TRBJ1-1; no firm D call. V was pared by 5 bases and J by 3 bases, with 10 bases between. Germline V gives CDR1 SGHTA, CDR2 FQGNSA. This CDR3 is built from 13 residues. For the CDR3, the DNA is TGTGCCAGCAGCCCCAATCAGTACACTGAAGCTTTCTTT. The encoded protein is CASSPNQYTEAFF. Supplemented by reference TRBV7-2 and TRBJ1-1, the full variable domain reads GAGVSQSPSNKVTEKGKDVELRCDPISGHTALYWYRQSLGQGLEFLIYFQGNSAPDKSGLPSDRFSAERTGGSVSTLTIQRTQQEDSAVYLCASSPNQYTEAFFGQGTRLTVV.

Comments on this clonotype: Being one base from a much bigger clone, this may be a read error. CDR3 coding DNA: TGTGCCAGCAGCCGACTCCCGAGACAGGGGACCTACGAGCAGTACTTC. It specifies CASSRLPRQGTYEQYF. The genes are TRBV14 and TRBJ2-7; TRBD1 agrees at 8 bases. V shed 4 bases, J shed 2 bases, and the junction held 10 bases outside the gene matches. CDR3 length: 16 amino acids. The germline gives CDR1 SGHDN, CDR2 FVKESK.

This clonotype was observed at least ten times. J is TRBJ2-5 and V is TRBV5-6; 7 bases map to TRBD1. From germline, CDR1 is SGHDT and CDR2 YYEEEE. The CDR3 has 14 amino acids. The V gene end was trimmed by 5 bases and the J gene end by 3 bases; junction bases not matched to a gene: 7. The CDR3 sequence: CASRRQGMEETQYF. CDR3 nucleotide sequence: TGTGCCAGCAGACGACAGGGAATGGAAGAGACCCAGTACTTC.